These T cell receptor beta chains were read from a single sample in a study of cytomegalovirus exposure and HLA in healthy donors. Profiled with immunoSEQ multiplex PCR; TCRdb holds only in-frame clones, not every one. This sample has approximately 160,000 clones, with roughly 71% found just once. The specimen sequenced was PBMCs. The source of these receptors is a male donor in good health and CMV-seropositive. CDR3s include the opening cysteine and the closing phenylalanine or tryptophan. D genes are given only for firm matches. The size of a clone is reported for some rows only, either as once, few or many, or as a class for expanded clones.

d_call	clone_size	v_call	j_call	cdr3_nt	cdr3_aa
TRBD1	NA	TRBV2	TRBJ2-5	TGTGCCAGCAGTGGGTGGGACAGCCCGTACCAAGAGACCCAGTACTTC	CASSGWDSPYQETQYF
TRBD2	NA	TRBV7-9	TRBJ2-1	TGTGCCAGCAGCTTAGCGACTAGCGGGGGTGACAATGAGCAGTTCTTC	CASSLATSGGDNEQFF
TRBD2	NA	TRBV10-2	TRBJ2-1	TGCGCCAGCACCCCTACTAGCGGGGGGGCCTTGGGGGAGCAGTTCTTC	CASTPTSGGALGEQFF
NA	NA	TRBV4-2	TRBJ1-5	TGTGCCAGCAGCCCAAATAGCAATCGGCCCCAGCATTTT	CASSPNSNRPQHF
NA	few	TRBV7-2	TRBJ1-2	TGTGCCAGCAGCTTCCGGGTGCGTAACTATGGCTACACCTTC	CASSFRVRNYGYTF
NA	NA	TRBV5-4	TRBJ1-2	TGTGCCAGCAGCTTACCCCTAGCCCGGGCCAGCGGGGATGGCTACACCTTC	CASSLPLARASGDGYTF
NA	once	TRBV5-1	TRBJ1-1	TGCGCCAGCATGGACAGAGGACGTAACACTGAAGCTTTCTTT	CASMDRGRNTEAFF
NA	NA	TRBV15	TRBJ2-7	TGTGCCACCAGCAGAGATTCGCTGCAGGGAACTCGATACGAGCAGTACTTC	CATSRDSLQGTRYEQYF
NA	NA	TRBV19	TRBJ1-1	TGTGCCAGTACCCAAGGCAAGGAGGGACTGGGGAGAGCTTTCTTT	CASTQGKEGLGRAFF
TRBD2	once	TRBV25-1	TRBJ2-2	TGTGCCAGCAGTCCGGCCGGAGGGGAGGGGACCGGGGAGCTGTTTTTT	CASSPAGGEGTGELFF
NA	NA	TRBV2	TRBJ2-5	TGTGCCGGCAGTCGGGTCCAAGAGACCCAGTACTTC	CAGSRVQETQYF
TRBD1	NA	TRBV4-3	TRBJ2-7	TGCGCCAGCAGCCGAGAAACAGGGGGCAACTACGAGCAGTACTTC	CASSRETGGNYEQYF
NA	few	TRBV11-2	TRBJ1-6	TGTGCCAGCAGCTTAGCCCGGGATTCACCCCTCCACTTT	CASSLARDSPLHF
TRBD1	NA	TRBV5-4	TRBJ2-3	TGTGCCAGCAGCTCTGGGGGACAGCCCTACACAGATACGCAGTATTTT	CASSSGGQPYTDTQYF
TRBD1	NA	TRBV7-9	TRBJ1-1	TGTGCCAGCAGCTTCTCAGGGGGGATAGGGAACACTGAAGCTTTCTTT	CASSFSGGIGNTEAFF
NA	once	TRBV6-5	TRBJ2-1	TGTGCCAGCAGTTACGGAGGCGCACGCTCCTACAATGAGCAGTTCTTC	CASSYGGARSYNEQFF
NA	few	TRBV2	TRBJ1-4	TGTGCCAGCAGCTTGAATGAAAAACTGTTTTTT	CASSLNEKLFF
NA	NA	TRBV27	TRBJ1-1	TGTGCCACCGTGGACAGCCCGAACACTGAAGCTTTCTTT	CATVDSPNTEAFF
TRBD1	NA	TRBV9	TRBJ2-5	TGTGCCAGCAGCGCCCCGGACAGGGGAGGAGGAGAGACCCAGTACTTC	CASSAPDRGGGETQYF
TRBD2	NA	TRBV19	TRBJ2-6	TGTGCCAGTAGCAGCGGGGGGGTCTCCTCTGGGGCCAACGTCCTGACTTTC	CASSSGGVSSGANVLTF
TRBD1	few	TRBV6-5	TRBJ2-7	TGTGCCAGCAGTGCCCCGGGACAGGGAACGTACGAGCAGTACTTC	CASSAPGQGTYEQYF
TRBD1	NA	TRBV13	TRBJ1-2	TGTGCCAGCAGCTTTCGACAGGGGTCGCCCTATGGCTACACCTTC	CASSFRQGSPYGYTF
TRBD2	NA	TRBV10-3	TRBJ2-3	TGTGCCATCAGTGAGCTAGGCGGGGGTAGCACAGATACGCAGTATTTT	CAISELGGGSTDTQYF
NA	NA	TRBV7-9	TRBJ1-3	TGTTCCAGCAGCGATCGACAGCTCTCTGGAAACACCATATATTTT	CSSSDRQLSGNTIYF
TRBD2	NA	TRBV7-3	TRBJ2-1	TGTGCCAGCAGCCGCGGGGGGGCCGTCAATGAGCAGTTCTTC	CASSRGGAVNEQFF
NA	NA	TRBV2	TRBJ1-2	TGTGCCAGCAGTGAACTGCGAGCTACTAACTATGGCTACACCTTC	CASSELRATNYGYTF
NA	few	TRBV7-8	TRBJ1-4	TGTGCCAGCAGCCCCCGGGGGGCCCGGCGAGAAAAACTGTTTTTT	CASSPRGARREKLFF
NA	NA	TRBV10-1	TRBJ1-6	TGCGCCAGCAGTGAACGGGTAAATTCACCCCTCCACTTT	CASSERVNSPLHF
TRBD2	NA	TRBV7-2	TRBJ2-5	TGTGCCAGCAGCGGAGGACTAGCCAGAGAGACCCAGTACTTC	CASSGGLARETQYF
TRBD1	NA	TRBV16	TRBJ1-1	TGTGCCAGCAGTCGGGACAGGAACACTGAAGCTTTCTTT	CASSRDRNTEAFF
NA	NA	TRBV4-3	TRBJ1-6	TGCGCCAGCAGCCAACTGCCAGGCCGGACAAATTCACCCCTCCACTTT	CASSQLPGRTNSPLHF
TRBD1	NA	TRBV27	TRBJ2-7	TGTGCCAGCAGTTCCCAGGGACAGGGGGTTCTTGGGGAGCAGTACTTC	CASSSQGQGVLGEQYF
TRBD1	NA	TRBV7-6	TRBJ2-5	TGTGCCAGCAGCCGGGACAGAGAGACCCAGTACTTC	CASSRDRETQYF
TRBD1	NA	TRBV5-1	TRBJ1-2	TGCGCCAGCAGCATGACAGGGGGCAAGAACTATGGCTACACCTTC	CASSMTGGKNYGYTF
TRBD1	NA	TRBV9	TRBJ1-6	TGTGCCAGCAGCGCGGACAGGGGATATAATTCACCCCTCCACTTT	CASSADRGYNSPLHF
NA	NA	TRBV10-3	TRBJ2-5	TGTGCCATCAGCGGGACTTCGCAAGAGACCCAGTACTTC	CAISGTSQETQYF
TRBD2	NA	TRBV4-1	TRBJ2-2	TGCGCCAGCGCAGCGGGACTAGCGGGACTTCCTAACACCGGGGAGCTGTTTTTT	CASAAGLAGLPNTGELFF
TRBD2	NA	TRBV7-3	TRBJ2-3	TGTGCCAGCAGCTCGAGACTAGCGGGGGAAGATACGCAGTATTTT	CASSSRLAGEDTQYF
NA	NA	TRBV18	TRBJ2-1	TGTGCCAGCTCACCACAGGGGCTGAACAATGAGCAGTTCTTC	CASSPQGLNNEQFF
NA	NA	TRBV4-3	TRBJ1-2	TGCGCCAGCAGCCAAGATTTAACAGCCTCTGAATATGGTGGCTACACCTTC	CASSQDLTASEYGGYTF
NA	once	TRBV18	TRBJ2-7	TGTGCCAGCTCACCACGGCGGGGCAACTCCTACGAGCAGTACTTC	CASSPRRGNSYEQYF
NA	NA	TRBV5-1	TRBJ1-1	TGCGCCAGCAGCCCCCTGACAGGAGTGACCACTGAAGCTTTCTTT	CASSPLTGVTTEAFF
NA	NA	TRBV10-3	TRBJ1-1	TGTGCCATCAGGGCGGGGGCCACTGAAGCTTTCTTT	CAIRAGATEAFF
NA	NA	TRBV2	TRBJ1-1	TGTGCCAGCAGTGAAGGGGCCCTGAACACTGAAGCTTTCTTT	CASSEGALNTEAFF
TRBD2	NA	TRBV5-6	TRBJ2-5	TGTGCCAGCAGCCTGTCCGAGGGAACGGGGGAGGGGGAGACCCAGTACTTC	CASSLSEGTGEGETQYF
TRBD1	NA	TRBV6-1	TRBJ1-1	TGTGCCAGCACAAGGACAGGGGGCGATGGCACTGAAGCTTTCTTT	CASTRTGGDGTEAFF
NA	NA	TRBV4-3	TRBJ1-6	TGCGCCAGCAGCCAAGAAACACAGATCAATTCACCCCTCCACTTT	CASSQETQINSPLHF
NA	once	TRBV7-9	TRBJ1-6	TGTGCCAGCAGCTTAGCGGGGGGATTCAGTTCACCCCTCCACTTT	CASSLAGGFSSPLHF
TRBD1	NA	TRBV7-9	TRBJ1-2	TGTGCCAGCAGCTTAGCCAGGGGGCATGGCTACACCTTC	CASSLARGHGYTF
TRBD1	few	TRBV16	TRBJ2-5	TGTGCCAGCAGCCATCCTGGGACAGACCAAGAGACCCAGTACTTC	CASSHPGTDQETQYF
NA	NA	TRBV2	TRBJ1-1	TGTGCCAGCAGTGTTGGAGCCGGGGACACTGAAGCTTTCTTT	CASSVGAGDTEAFF
NA	few	TRBV6-6	TRBJ1-1	TGTGCCAGCAGTTACTCGTTAGAGATGAACACTGAAGCTTTCTTT	CASSYSLEMNTEAFF
NA	NA	TRBV9	TRBJ1-2	TGTGCCAGCAGCGTAGGGAACAGGGATTATGGCTACACCTTC	CASSVGNRDYGYTF
NA	NA	TRBV18	TRBJ2-6	TGTGCCAGCTCACCCCCCAGCTCTGGGGCCAACGTCCTGACTTTC	CASSPPSSGANVLTF
NA	NA	TRBV7-3	TRBJ2-2	TGTGCCAGCAGCCCCCCAGGGCGCCTGAACACCGGGGAGCTGTTTTTT	CASSPPGRLNTGELFF
TRBD1	few	TRBV2	TRBJ1-4	TGTGCCAGCAGTGAATCGGGACAGGGCGGGGAAAAACTGTTTTTT	CASSESGQGGEKLFF
NA	few	TRBV5-5	TRBJ1-6	TGTGCCAGCAGCGCGGGGAGGGACAATTCACCCCTCCACTTT	CASSAGRDNSPLHF
TRBD1	NA	TRBV19	TRBJ2-1	TGTGCCAGTAGTCCAGGGACAGGGGTGGCCAATGAGCAGTTCTTC	CASSPGTGVANEQFF
NA	once	TRBV9	TRBJ1-2	TGTGCCAGCAGCCCGAGCGGTTTTCCTAACTATGGCTACACCTTC	CASSPSGFPNYGYTF